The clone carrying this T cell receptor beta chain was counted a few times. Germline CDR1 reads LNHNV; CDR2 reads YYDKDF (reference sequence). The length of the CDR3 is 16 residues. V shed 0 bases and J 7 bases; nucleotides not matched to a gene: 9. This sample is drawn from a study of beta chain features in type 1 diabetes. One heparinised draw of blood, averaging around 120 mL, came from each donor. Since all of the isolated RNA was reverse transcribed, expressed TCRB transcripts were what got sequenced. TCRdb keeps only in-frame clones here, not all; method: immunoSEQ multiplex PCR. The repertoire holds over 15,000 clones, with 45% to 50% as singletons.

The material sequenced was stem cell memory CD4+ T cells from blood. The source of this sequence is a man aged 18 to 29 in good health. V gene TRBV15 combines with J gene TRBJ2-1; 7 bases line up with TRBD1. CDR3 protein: CATSRDRDRIRNEQFF. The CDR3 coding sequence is TGTGCCACCAGCAGAGACAGGGACAGAATCCGAAATGAGCAGTTCTTC. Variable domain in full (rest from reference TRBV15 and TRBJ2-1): DAMVIQNPRYQVTQFGKPVTLSCSQTLNHNVMYWYQQKSSQAPKLLFHYYDKDFNNEADTPDNFQSRRPNTSFCFLDIRSPGLGDTAMYLCATSRDRDRIRNEQFFGPGTRLTVL.